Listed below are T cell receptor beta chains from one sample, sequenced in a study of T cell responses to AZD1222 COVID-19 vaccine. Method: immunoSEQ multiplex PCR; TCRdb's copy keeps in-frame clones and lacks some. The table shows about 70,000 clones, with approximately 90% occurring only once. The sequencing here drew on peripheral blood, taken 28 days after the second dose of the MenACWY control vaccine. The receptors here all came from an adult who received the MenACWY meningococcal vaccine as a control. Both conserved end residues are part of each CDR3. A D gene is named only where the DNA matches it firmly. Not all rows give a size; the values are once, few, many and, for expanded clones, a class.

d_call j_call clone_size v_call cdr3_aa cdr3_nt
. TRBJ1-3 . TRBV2 CASSELSYSGNTIYF TGTGCCAGCAGTGAATTGTCTTACTCTGGAAACACCATATATTTT
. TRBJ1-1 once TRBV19 CASSTSGAGEGTEAFF TGTGCCAGTAGTACCTCGGGGGCAGGGGAAGGAACTGAAGCTTTCTTT
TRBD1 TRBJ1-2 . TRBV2 CASDRGGALVGYTF TGTGCCAGCGATAGAGGGGGCGCCTTGGTGGGCTACACCTTC
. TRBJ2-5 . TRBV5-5 CASRPGVKGGGKETQYF TGTGCCAGCAGACCCGGGGTCAAGGGAGGGGGGAAGGAGACCCAGTACTTC
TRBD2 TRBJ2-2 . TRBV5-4 CASSLEAGGGTGELFF TGTGCCAGCAGCTTGGAGGCGGGAGGGGGGACCGGGGAGCTGTTTTTT
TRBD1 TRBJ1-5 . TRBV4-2 CASSQKPGGEQPQHF TGTGCCAGCAGCCAAAAGCCAGGGGGTGAGCAGCCCCAGCATTTT
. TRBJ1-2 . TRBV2 CASSEAQTGYTF TGTGCCAGCAGTGAAGCGCAGACCGGCTACACCTTC
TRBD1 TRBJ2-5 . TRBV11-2 CASSLVGSGQGQETQYF TGTGCCAGCAGCTTAGTCGGCTCCGGACAGGGTCAAGAGACCCAGTACTTC
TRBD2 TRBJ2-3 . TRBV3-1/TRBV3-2 CASSPGGLDTQYF TGTGCCAGCAGCCCGGGGGGTCTAGATACGCAGTATTTT
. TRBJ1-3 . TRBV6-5 CASTLAPGNTIYF TGTGCCAGCACTCTAGCCCCCGGAAACACCATATATTTT
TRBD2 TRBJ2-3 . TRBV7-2 CASSLDGASGFTDTQYF TGTGCCAGCAGCTTAGATGGGGCTAGCGGATTCACAGATACGCAGTATTTT
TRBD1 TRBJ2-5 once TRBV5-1 CASSPEGQGGETQYF TGCGCCAGCAGCCCAGAGGGACAGGGGGGAGAGACCCAGTACTTC
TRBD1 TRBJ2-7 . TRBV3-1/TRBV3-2 CASSQRTGGYEQYF TGTGCCAGCAGCCAGAGGACAGGGGGCTACGAGCAGTACTTC
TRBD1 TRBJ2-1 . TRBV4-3 CASSQEPQGEGNEQFF TGCGCCAGCAGCCAAGAACCCCAGGGGGAAGGGAATGAGCAGTTCTTC
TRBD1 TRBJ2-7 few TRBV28 CASSKQGAWSYEQYF TGTGCCAGCAGTAAACAGGGGGCATGGTCCTACGAGCAGTACTTC
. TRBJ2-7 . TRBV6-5 CASSYSWGVYEQYF TGTGCCAGCAGTTACTCTTGGGGGGTATACGAGCAGTACTTC
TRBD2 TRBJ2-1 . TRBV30 CAWGAAGAGSYNEQFF TGTGCCTGGGGCGCTGCAGGAGCGGGGAGCTACAATGAGCAGTTCTTC
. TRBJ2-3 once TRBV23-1 CASSPTDTQYF TGCGCCAGCAGTCCCACAGATACGCAGTATTTT
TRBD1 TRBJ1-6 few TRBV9 CASSVLGQGESPLHF TGTGCCAGCAGCGTACTCGGACAGGGGGAGTCACCCCTCCACTTT
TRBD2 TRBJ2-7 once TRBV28 CASSSGLAGGRGRYEQYF TGTGCCAGCAGTTCGGGACTAGCGGGGGGGCGCGGGAGGTACGAGCAGTACTTC
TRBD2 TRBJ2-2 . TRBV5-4 CASSLGRVNTGELFF TGTGCCAGCAGCTTAGGGAGGGTGAACACCGGGGAGCTGTTTTTT
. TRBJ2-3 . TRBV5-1 CASSLEWAGTDTQYF TGCGCCAGCAGCTTGGAGTGGGCAGGCACAGATACGCAGTATTTT
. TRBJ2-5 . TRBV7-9 CASSPNRAVQETQYF TGTGCCAGCAGTCCTAATAGAGCGGTACAAGAGACCCAGTACTTC
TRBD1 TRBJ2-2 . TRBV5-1 CASSLAPGTENTGELFF TGCGCCAGCAGCTTGGCCCCCGGGACAGAGAACACCGGGGAGCTGTTTTTT
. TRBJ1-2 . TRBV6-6 CASSTSGATLYGYTF TGTGCCAGCAGTACCTCAGGGGCAACCCTATATGGCTACACCTTC
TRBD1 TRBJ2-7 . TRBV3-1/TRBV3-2 CASSPTEGQGMHEQYF TGTGCCAGCAGCCCCACGGAGGGACAGGGGATGCACGAGCAGTACTTC
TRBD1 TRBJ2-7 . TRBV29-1 CSVRDSRDEQYF TGCAGCGTTCGGGACAGTCGTGACGAGCAGTACTTC
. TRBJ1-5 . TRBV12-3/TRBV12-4 CASSFSRARPQHF TGTGCCAGCAGTTTCAGCAGGGCGCGGCCCCAGCATTTT
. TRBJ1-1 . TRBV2 CASRSWKGGTEAFF TGTGCCAGCAGGTCGTGGAAGGGGGGGACTGAAGCTTTCTTT
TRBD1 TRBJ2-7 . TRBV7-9 CASSLTLGQEANEQYF TGTGCCAGCAGCCTGACCCTGGGACAGGAGGCGAACGAGCAGTACTTC
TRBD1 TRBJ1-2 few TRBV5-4 CASSPTQGADGYTF TGTGCCAGCAGCCCCACCCAGGGGGCAGATGGCTACACCTTC
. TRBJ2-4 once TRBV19 CASSIYLGGKNIQYF TGTGCCAGTAGTATATACCTCGGCGGTAAAAACATTCAGTACTTC
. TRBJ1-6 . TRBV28 CASSLGRGAAYNSPLHF TGTGCCAGCAGTTTAGGCCGGGGCGCAGCCTACAATTCACCCCTCCACTTT
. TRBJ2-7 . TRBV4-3 CASSPQRTGSYEQYF TGCGCCAGCAGCCCACAAAGGACGGGCTCCTACGAGCAGTACTTC
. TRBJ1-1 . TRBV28 CASSFGSTTEAFF TGTGCCAGCAGTTTCGGGTCTACGACTGAAGCTTTCTTT
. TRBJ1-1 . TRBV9 CASSVQGRAASF TGTGCCAGCAGCGTACAAGGGCGGGCCGCCTCATTC
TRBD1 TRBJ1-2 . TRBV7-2 CASSLHRGGYGYTF TGTGCCAGCAGCTTACACAGGGGAGGCTATGGCTACACCTTC
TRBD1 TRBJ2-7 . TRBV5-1 CASSYRGSSYEQYF TGCGCCAGCAGCTACAGGGGGAGCTCCTACGAGCAGTACTTC
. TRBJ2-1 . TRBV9 CASSGKTYNEQFF TGTGCCAGCAGCGGAAAGACGTACAATGAGCAGTTCTTC
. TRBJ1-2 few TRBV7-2 CASSGRQANGYTF TGTGCCAGCAGCGGCAGACAGGCCAACGGCTACACCTTC
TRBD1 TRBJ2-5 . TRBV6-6 CASRGPTGPQETQYF TGTGCCAGCAGAGGGCCGACAGGGCCTCAAGAGACCCAGTACTTC
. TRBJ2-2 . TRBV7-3 CASSPRAGELFF TGTGCCAGCAGCCCCAGGGCCGGGGAGCTGTTTTTT
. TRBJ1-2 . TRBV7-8 CASSYRDIDGYTF TGTGCCAGCAGCTACCGGGACATAGATGGCTACACCTTC
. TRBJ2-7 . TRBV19 CASSIRGPYEQYF TGTGCCAGTAGTATACGGGGCCCCTACGAGCAGTACTTC